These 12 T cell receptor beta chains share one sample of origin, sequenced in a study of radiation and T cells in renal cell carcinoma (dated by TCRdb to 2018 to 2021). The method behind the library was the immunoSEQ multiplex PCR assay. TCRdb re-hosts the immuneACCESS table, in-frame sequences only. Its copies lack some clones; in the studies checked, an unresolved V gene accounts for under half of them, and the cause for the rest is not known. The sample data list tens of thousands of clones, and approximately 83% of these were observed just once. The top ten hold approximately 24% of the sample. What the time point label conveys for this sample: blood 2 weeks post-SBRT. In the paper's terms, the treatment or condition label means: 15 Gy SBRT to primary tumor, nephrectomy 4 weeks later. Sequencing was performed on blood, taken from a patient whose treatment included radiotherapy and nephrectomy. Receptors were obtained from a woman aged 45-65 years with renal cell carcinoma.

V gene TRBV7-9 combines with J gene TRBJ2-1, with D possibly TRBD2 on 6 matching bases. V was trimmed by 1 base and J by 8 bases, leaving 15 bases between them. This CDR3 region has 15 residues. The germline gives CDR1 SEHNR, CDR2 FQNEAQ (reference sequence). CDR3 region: CASSLGDPTGDEQFF. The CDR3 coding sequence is TGTGCCAGCAGCTTAGGAGACCCGACGGGGGATGAGCAGTTCTTC.

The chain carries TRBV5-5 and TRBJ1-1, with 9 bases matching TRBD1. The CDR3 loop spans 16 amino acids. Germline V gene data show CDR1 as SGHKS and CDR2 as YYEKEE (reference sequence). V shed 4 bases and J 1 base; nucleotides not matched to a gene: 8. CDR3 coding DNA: TGTGCCAGCAGCCCAAGGACAGGGGCCACGAACACTGAAGCTTTCTTT. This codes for CASSPRTGATNTEAFF.

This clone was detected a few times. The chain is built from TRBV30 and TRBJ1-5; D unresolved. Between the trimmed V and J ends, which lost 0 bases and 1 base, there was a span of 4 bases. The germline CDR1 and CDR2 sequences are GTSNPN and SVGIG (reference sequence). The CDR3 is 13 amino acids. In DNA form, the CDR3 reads TGTGCCTGGAGTGTAAGGAGCAATCAGCCCCAGCATTTT. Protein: CAWSVRSNQPQHF.

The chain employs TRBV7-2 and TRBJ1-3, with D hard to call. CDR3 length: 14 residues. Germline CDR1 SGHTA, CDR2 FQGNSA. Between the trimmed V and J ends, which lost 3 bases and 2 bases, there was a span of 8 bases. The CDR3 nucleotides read TGTGCCAGCAGCTTCGGAGGGACTGGAAACACCATATATTTT. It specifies CASSFGGTGNTIYF. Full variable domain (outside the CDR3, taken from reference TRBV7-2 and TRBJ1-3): GAGVSQSPSNKVTEKGKDVELRCDPISGHTALYWYRQSLGQGLEFLIYFQGNSAPDKSGLPSDRFSAERTGGSVSTLTIQRTQQEDSAVYLCASSFGGTGNTIYFGEGSWLTVV.

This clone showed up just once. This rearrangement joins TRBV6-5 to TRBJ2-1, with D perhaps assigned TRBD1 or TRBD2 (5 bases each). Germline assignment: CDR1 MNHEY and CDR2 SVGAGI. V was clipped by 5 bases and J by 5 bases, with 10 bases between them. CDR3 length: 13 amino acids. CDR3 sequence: CASSRDPDNEQFF. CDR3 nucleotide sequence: TGTGCCAGCAGTCGGGACCCGGACAATGAGCAGTTCTTC.

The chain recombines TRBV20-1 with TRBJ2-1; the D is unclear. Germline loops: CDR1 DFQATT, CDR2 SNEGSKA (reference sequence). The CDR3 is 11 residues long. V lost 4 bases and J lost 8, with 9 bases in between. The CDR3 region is CSATKWDEQFF. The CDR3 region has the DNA TGCAGTGCTACCAAGTGGGATGAGCAGTTCTTC.

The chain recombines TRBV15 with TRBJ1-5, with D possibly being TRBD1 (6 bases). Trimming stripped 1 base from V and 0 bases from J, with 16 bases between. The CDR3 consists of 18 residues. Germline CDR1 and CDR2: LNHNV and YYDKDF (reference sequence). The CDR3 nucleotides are TGTGCCACCAGCAGAGGGGGGTCCGGGACATATAGCAATCAGCCCCAGCATTTT. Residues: CATSRGGSGTYSNQPQHF.

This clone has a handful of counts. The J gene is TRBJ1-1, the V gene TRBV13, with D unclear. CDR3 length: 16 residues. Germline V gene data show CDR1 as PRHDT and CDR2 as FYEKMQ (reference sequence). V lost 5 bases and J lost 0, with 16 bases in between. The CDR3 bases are TGTGCCAGCAGCCCGCCCACTCTCCCCATGAACACTGAAGCTTTCTTT. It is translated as CASSPPTLPMNTEAFF.

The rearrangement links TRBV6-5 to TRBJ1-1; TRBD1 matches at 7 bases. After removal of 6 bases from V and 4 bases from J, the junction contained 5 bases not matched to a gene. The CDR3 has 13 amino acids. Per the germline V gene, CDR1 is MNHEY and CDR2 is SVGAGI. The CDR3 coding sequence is TGTGCCAGCAGCTCTCAGGGGGGCACTGAAGCTTTCTTT. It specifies CASSSQGGTEAFF.

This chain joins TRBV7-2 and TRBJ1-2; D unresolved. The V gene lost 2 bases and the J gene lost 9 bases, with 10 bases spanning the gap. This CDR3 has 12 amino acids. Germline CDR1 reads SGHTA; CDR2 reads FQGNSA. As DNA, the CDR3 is TGTGCCAGCAGCTTATTTGATCTACGCTACACCTTC. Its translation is CASSLFDLRYTF.

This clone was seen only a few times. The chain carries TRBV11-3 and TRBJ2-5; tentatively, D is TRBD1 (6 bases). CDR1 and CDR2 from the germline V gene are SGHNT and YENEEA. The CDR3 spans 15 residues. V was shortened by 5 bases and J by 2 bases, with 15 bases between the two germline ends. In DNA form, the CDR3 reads TGTGCCAGCAGCCCGGACAGAAGCGAACAAGAGACCCAGTACTTC. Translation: CASSPDRSEQETQYF.

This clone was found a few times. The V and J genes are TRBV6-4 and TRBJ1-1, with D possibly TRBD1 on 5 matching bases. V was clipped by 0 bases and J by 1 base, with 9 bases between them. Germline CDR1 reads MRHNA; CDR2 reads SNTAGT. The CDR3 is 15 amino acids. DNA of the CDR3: TGTGCCAGCAGTGACTCGGGCAGGGCGAACACTGAAGCTTTCTTT. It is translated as CASSDSGRANTEAFF.